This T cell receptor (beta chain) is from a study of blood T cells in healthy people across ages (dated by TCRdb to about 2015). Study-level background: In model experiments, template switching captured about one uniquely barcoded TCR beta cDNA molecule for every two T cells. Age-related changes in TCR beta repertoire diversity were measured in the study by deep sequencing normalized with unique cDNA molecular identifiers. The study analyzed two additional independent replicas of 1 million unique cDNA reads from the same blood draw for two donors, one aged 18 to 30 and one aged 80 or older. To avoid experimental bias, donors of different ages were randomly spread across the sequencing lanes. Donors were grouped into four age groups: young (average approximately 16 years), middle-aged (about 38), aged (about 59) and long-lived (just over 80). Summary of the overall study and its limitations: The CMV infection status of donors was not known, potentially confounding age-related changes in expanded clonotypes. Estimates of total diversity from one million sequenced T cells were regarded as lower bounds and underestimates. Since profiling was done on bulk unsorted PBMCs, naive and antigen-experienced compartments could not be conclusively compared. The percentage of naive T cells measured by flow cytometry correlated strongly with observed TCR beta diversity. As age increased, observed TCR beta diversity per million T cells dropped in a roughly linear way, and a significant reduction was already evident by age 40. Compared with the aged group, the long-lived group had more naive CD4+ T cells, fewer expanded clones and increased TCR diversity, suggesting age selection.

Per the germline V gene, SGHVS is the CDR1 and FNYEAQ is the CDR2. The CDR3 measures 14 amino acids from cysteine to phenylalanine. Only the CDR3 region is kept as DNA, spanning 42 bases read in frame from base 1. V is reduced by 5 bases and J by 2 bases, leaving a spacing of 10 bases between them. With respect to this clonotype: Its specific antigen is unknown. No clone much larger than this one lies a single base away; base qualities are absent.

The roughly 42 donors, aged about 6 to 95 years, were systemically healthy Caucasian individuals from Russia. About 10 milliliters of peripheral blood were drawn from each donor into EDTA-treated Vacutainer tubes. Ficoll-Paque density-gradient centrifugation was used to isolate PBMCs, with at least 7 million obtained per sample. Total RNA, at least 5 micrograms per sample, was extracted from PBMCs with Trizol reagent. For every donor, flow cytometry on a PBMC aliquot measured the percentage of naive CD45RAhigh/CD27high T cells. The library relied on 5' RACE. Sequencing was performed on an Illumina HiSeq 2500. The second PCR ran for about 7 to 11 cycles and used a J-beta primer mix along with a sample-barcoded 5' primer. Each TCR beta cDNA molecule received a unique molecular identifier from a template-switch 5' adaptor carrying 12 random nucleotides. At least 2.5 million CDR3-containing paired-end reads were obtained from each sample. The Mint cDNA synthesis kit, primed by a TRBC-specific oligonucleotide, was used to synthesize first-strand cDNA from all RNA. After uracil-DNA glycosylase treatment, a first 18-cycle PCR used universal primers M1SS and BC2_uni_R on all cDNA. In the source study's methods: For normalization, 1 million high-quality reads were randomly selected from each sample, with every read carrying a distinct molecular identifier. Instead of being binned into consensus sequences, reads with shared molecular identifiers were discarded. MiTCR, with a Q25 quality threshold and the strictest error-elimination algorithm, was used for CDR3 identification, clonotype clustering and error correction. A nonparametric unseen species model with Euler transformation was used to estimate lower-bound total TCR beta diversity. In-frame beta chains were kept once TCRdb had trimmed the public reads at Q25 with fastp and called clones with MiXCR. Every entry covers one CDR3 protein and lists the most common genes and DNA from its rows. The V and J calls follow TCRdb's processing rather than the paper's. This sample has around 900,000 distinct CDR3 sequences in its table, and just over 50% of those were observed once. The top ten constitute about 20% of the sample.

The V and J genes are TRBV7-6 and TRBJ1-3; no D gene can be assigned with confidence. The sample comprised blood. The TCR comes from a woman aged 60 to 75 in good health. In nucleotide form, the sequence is TGTGCCAGCAGCCCCAGTTGGGCTGGAAACACCATATATTTT. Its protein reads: CASSPSWAGNTIYF.